One and the same sample provided the 28 T cell receptor beta chains below, sequenced in a study of blood T cell repertoires in COVID-19. Method: immunoSEQ multiplex PCR; TCRdb's copy keeps in-frame clones and lacks some. This sample has hundreds of thousands of clones, with 65% to 85% found just once. The sequencing sample was made of peripheral blood. The source of these receptors is a woman aged 30 to 39 with COVID-19, enrolled during active disease.

The chain employs TRBV11-2 and TRBJ2-7, with unresolved D. The CDR3 runs to 12 residues. The germline V gene has CDR1 SGHAT and CDR2 FQNNGV. Deletions cut 5 bases from V and 0 bases from J, with 5 bases between. The CDR3 DNA reads as TGTGCCAGCAGCCTACCCTCCTACGAGCAGTACTTC. Amino acid sequence: CASSLPSYEQYF.

This clone was picked up one time. The CDR3: CASRRDREGEQYF. The CDR3 DNA is TGCGCCAGCAGAAGGGACAGGGAAGGCGAGCAGTACTTC. The genes are TRBV5-1 and TRBJ2-7; 9 nucleotides agree with TRBD1. V lost 5 bases and J lost 6; bases outside the gene matches: 6. CDR1 and CDR2 (germline): SGHRS, YFSETQ. This CDR3 spans 13 amino acids. The entire variable domain, with the rest obtained from reference TRBV5-1 and TRBJ2-7, is as follows: KAGVTQTPRYLIKTRGQQVTLSCSPISGHRSVSWYQQTPGQGLQFLFEYFSETQRNKGNFPGRFSGRQFSNSRSEMNVSTLELGDSALYLCASRRDREGEQYFGPGTRLTVT.

V and J are TRBV3-1 (or the pseudogene TRBV3-2) and TRBJ1-3; 10 nucleotides match TRBD1. Losses at the gene ends were 2 bases for V and 3 bases for J; bases not matched to a gene: 4. CDR1 LGHDT and CDR2 YNNKEL come from the germline V gene (reference sequence). CDR3 size: 16 residues. The chain's CDR3 is CASSQRQGAFGNTIYF. The CDR3 bases are TGTGCCAGCAGCCAAAGACAGGGGGCCTTTGGAAACACCATATATTTT.

The genes are TRBV7-6 and TRBJ1-6; 10 positions match TRBD1. The junction had 6 bases not matched to a gene; V was cut back by 5 bases and J by 8 bases. CDR3 size: 15 residues. Germline-derived CDR1 and CDR2 are SGHVS and FNYEAQ. CDR3 amino acids: CASSPTGTGDSPLHF. CDR3 DNA sequence: TGTGCCAGCAGCCCTACCGGGACAGGGGATTCACCCCTCCACTTT.

The genes are TRBV5-1 and TRBJ2-5; TRBD1 matches at 7 bases. The CDR3 has 14 amino acids. Per germline, CDR1 SGHRS and CDR2 YFSETQ. V was clipped by 0 bases and J by 5 bases; unmatched bases: 4. The CDR3 region has the DNA TGCGCCAGCAGCTTGGAGGGGGCCGGGGAGACCCAGTACTTC. It yields the protein CASSLEGAGETQYF.

The rearrangement links TRBV19 to TRBJ2-2; D perhaps matches TRBD2 (5 bases). Germline loops: CDR1 LNHDA, CDR2 SQIVND (reference sequence). V lost 3 bases and J 1 base, leaving 9 bases between the germline ends. CDR3 length equals 15 residues. The CDR3 region is CASSIGGWNTGELFF. CDR3 DNA: TGTGCCAGTAGTATCGGCGGGTGGAACACCGGGGAGCTGTTTTTT.

The V gene is TRBV5-4, the J gene TRBJ1-2; D not resolved. Germline CDR1 and CDR2: SGHNT and YYREEE (reference sequence). CDR3 length equals 11 residues. Trimming stripped 1 base from V and 10 bases from J, with 8 bases between. The CDR3 sequence is CASSLNRYYTF. The CDR3 DNA follows: TGTGCCAGCAGCTTGAACAGATACTACACCTTC. The full variable domain, completed using reference TRBV5-4 and TRBJ1-2, is ETGVTQSPTHLIKTRGQQVTLRCSSQSGHNTVSWYQQALGQGPQFIFQYYREEENGRGNFPPRFSGLQFPNYSSELNVNALELDDSALYLCASSLNRYYTFGSGTRLTVV.

The rearrangement links TRBV6-2 or TRBV6-3 to TRBJ1-2; a possible D gene is TRBD1 (6 bases). With 5 bases removed from V and 4 bases from J, the gap between germline ends came to 11 bases. The CDR3 covers 13 residues. Germline V lookup: CDR1 MNHEY, CDR2 SVGEGT. The CDR3: CASSPGQFYGYTF. CDR3 DNA: TGTGCCAGCAGTCCCGGACAGTTCTATGGCTACACCTTC.

Of note for this clone: Relative to the germline gene, one junction end is altered; a read error may explain this. The chain is built from TRBV3-1 (or the pseudogene TRBV3-2) and TRBJ2-2; 9 nucleotides align to TRBD2. The CDR3 loop spans 16 amino acids. Per germline, CDR1 LGHDT and CDR2 YNNKEL (reference sequence). The CDR3 region is CASRAIAGADTGELFF. CDR3 nucleotide sequence: TGTGCAAGCAGAGCCATAGCGGGAGCAGACACCGGGGAGCTGTTTTTT.

The chain uses TRBV6-2 or TRBV6-3 and TRBJ1-1, with 7 bases identical to TRBD1. The V gene's germline CDR1 is MNHEY and CDR2 SVGEGT. V shed 2 bases, J shed 2 bases, and the junction held 11 bases outside the gene matches. The CDR3 extends over 17 amino acids. CDR3 sequence reads: CASSYPWGRGGNTEAFF. CDR3 DNA sequence: TGTGCCAGCAGTTACCCCTGGGGAAGAGGGGGCAACACTGAAGCTTTCTTT.

This clone was recorded only once. The J gene is TRBJ2-7, the V gene TRBV10-3; 12 positions agree with TRBD2. Per the germline V gene, CDR1 is ENHRY and CDR2 is SYGVKD. V shed 0 bases, J shed 3 bases, and the junction held 6 bases outside the gene matches. There are 17 residues in the CDR3. CDR3: CAISESKLAGGIYEQYF. The CDR3 DNA follows: TGTGCCATCAGTGAGTCGAAACTAGCGGGAGGAATCTACGAGCAGTACTTC.

The gene calls are TRBV9 and TRBJ2-1; 9 bases map to TRBD1. V trimming: 3 bases; J trimming: 2 bases; junction bases outside the gene matches: 6. The CDR3 runs 16 residues. Germline V lookup: CDR1 SGDLS, CDR2 YYNGEE. CDR3 sequence: CASSDLTGGAYNEQFF. The DNA for the CDR3 is TGTGCCAGCAGCGACTTGACAGGGGGAGCCTACAATGAGCAGTTCTTC.

V is TRBV6-5 and J is TRBJ1-2; 7 nucleotides line up with TRBD1. Germline assignment: CDR1 MNHEY and CDR2 SVGAGI. V shed 6 bases and J 2 bases; nucleotides not matched to a gene: 6. This CDR3 has 14 residues. CDR3 bases: TGTGCCAGCAGCCGAGAGACAGGGAACTATGGCTACACCTTC. Translated, it gives CASSRETGNYGYTF.

The chain carries TRBV4-3 and TRBJ1-1; 8 bases agree with TRBD1. J was trimmed by 1 base and V by 0 bases; bases with no gene match: 4. Germline V gives CDR1 LGHNA, CDR2 YSLEER. CDR3 length: 16 residues. CDR3 sequence (DNA): TGCGCCAGCAGCCAAGATCCCCAGGGGGCGAACACTGAAGCTTTCTTT. It yields the protein CASSQDPQGANTEAFF.

The V call is TRBV29-1, the J call TRBJ1-1, with D maybe TRBD1 (5 bases). Germline values: CDR1 SQVTM, CDR2 ANQGSEA. The CDR3 spans 13 residues. The germline V and J ends were trimmed by 5 bases and 6 bases, with 16 bases remaining between them. CDR3 DNA sequence: TGCAGCGTTTCCATGGGGGGTTTTGCTGAAGCTTTCTTT. Its protein product is CSVSMGGFAEAFF. Together with reference TRBV29-1 and TRBJ1-1, the CDR3 gives the full variable domain: SAVISQKPSRDICQRGTSLTIQCQVDSQVTMMFWYRQQPGQSLTLIATANQGSEATYESGFVIDKFPISRPNLTFSTLTVSNMSPEDSSIYLCSVSMGGFAEAFFGQGTRLTVV.

This clone was seen only once. The genes are TRBV19 and TRBJ1-5; D is unresolved. Germline V gives CDR1 LNHDA, CDR2 SQIVND (reference sequence). CDR3 length: 15 residues. Trimming took 3 bases from V and 0 from J, leaving 9 bases between them. In DNA form, the CDR3 reads TGTGCCAGTAGTATTGGAGGGTATAGCAATCAGCCCCAGCATTTT. Translation gives CASSIGGYSNQPQHF.

The chain is built from TRBV4-2 and TRBJ2-5, with D perhaps matching TRBD2 (6 bases). The length of the CDR3 is 16 residues. Trimming left V 3 bases short and J 1 base short, with 15 bases between. CDR1 LGHNA and CDR2 YNFKEQ come from the germline V gene. CDR3 coding DNA: TGTGCCAGCAGCCAGGGGGAGAGGGAGGCCCAAGAGACCCAGTACTTC. Protein product: CASSQGEREAQETQYF.

The genes are TRBV24-1 and TRBJ2-2; TRBD1 is a possible D gene (5 bases). Germline-derived CDR1 and CDR2 are KGHDR and SFDVKD. The V end was cut by 9 bases, the J end by 0 bases, with 10 bases between. The CDR3 has 14 residues. CDR3 residues: CATGKDTNTGELFF. In DNA form, the CDR3 reads TGTGCCACCGGGAAGGACACGAACACCGGGGAGCTGTTTTTT.

This chain joins TRBV6-5 and TRBJ1-2, with 7 bases identical to TRBD1. The CDR3 covers 14 residues. CDR1 MNHEY and CDR2 SVGAGI come from the germline V gene. The V segment lost 6 bases and the J segment 3 bases; nucleotides outside the gene matches: 7. Here the CDR3 DNA reads TGTGCCAGCAGAAAATCCAGGGGGGACTATGGCTACACCTTC. Residues: CASRKSRGDYGYTF.

The genes are TRBV5-1 and TRBJ1-2, with D perhaps matching TRBD1 (6 bases). V was trimmed by 1 base and J by 8 bases, leaving 18 bases between them. Germline CDR1 is SGHRS and CDR2 is YFSETQ. The CDR3 covers 15 residues. CDR3 in amino acids: CASSLQRDNHSGYTF. In DNA form, the CDR3 reads TGCGCCAGCAGCTTGCAACGGGACAATCATTCCGGCTACACCTTC.

This clone was counted only a few times. The chain recombines TRBV19 with TRBJ2-5, with 10 bases that match TRBD1. There are 15 residues in the CDR3. Germline assignment: CDR1 LNHDA and CDR2 SQIVND (reference sequence). V was clipped by 4 bases and J by 5 bases; unmatched bases: 7. The CDR3 DNA is TGTGCCAGTAGTACACCGGGACAGGGGATTGAGACCCAGTACTTC. Translated: CASSTPGQGIETQYF.

The chain recombines TRBV28 with TRBJ2-3; D might be TRBD2 (6 bases). The CDR3 loop spans 17 amino acids. Germline lookup yields CDR1 MDHEN and CDR2 SYDVKM. The ends were cut back, 4 bases at V and 0 bases at J, with 17 bases in the middle. CDR3 bases: TGTGCCAGCAGTTCCGCGAACCTAGCGACTAGCACAGATACGCAGTATTTT. It is translated as CASSSANLATSTDTQYF.

This clone has more than one count but fewer than ten. The genes are TRBV7-9 and TRBJ2-7; TRBD1 might be the D (5 bases). Germline assignment: CDR1 SEHNR and CDR2 FQNEAQ (reference sequence). CDR3 length: 13 amino acids. Trimming stripped 1 base from V and 2 bases from J, with 6 bases between. CDR3 DNA sequence: TGTGCCAGCAGCTTAGACAGGACCTACGAGCAGTACTTC. Amino acid sequence: CASSLDRTYEQYF.

The genes are TRBV12-5 and TRBJ2-7; D is unresolved. Germline CDR1 is LGHNT and CDR2 is FRNRAP. This CDR3 has 12 amino acids. The V gene lost 4 bases and the J gene lost 0 bases, with 4 bases spanning the gap. The CDR3 region has the DNA TGTGCTAGTGGTTGGGCCTCCTACGAGCAGTACTTC. Translating it yields CASGWASYEQYF.

The chain links TRBV13 to TRBJ2-6, with a possible D match to TRBD1 (6 bases). This CDR3 contains 16 residues. The V gene lost 5 bases and the J gene lost 1 base, with 12 bases spanning the gap. The germline V gene encodes CDR1 PRHDT and CDR2 FYEKMQ (reference sequence). The CDR3 DNA reads TGTGCCAGCAGCCCGTCCCAGGGGTCTGGGGCCAACGTCCTGACTTTC. Translated, it gives CASSPSQGSGANVLTF.

This clone was counted between two and nine times. J is TRBJ1-2 and V is TRBV4-1; 10 positions match TRBD1. V trimming: 4 bases; J trimming: 8 bases; junction bases outside the gene matches: 13. The CDR3 consists of 16 residues. Per germline, CDR1 MGHRA and CDR2 YSYEKL. The CDR3, as DNA: TGCGCCAGCAGCCTTTTGTCTTCCGGGACAGGGGCCGGCTACACCTTC. Translated, it gives CASSLLSSGTGAGYTF.

V is TRBV28 and J is TRBJ1-5; a weak D match, TRBD1 (6 bases). The CDR3 totals 13 residues. Trimming took off 6 bases at V and 6 bases at J, with 12 bases between the two ends. Germline CDR1 and CDR2: MDHEN and SYDVKM. DNA of the CDR3: TGTGCCAGCAGACAGGGCCTCGGTCAGCCCCAGCATTTT. This encodes CASRQGLGQPQHF.

This rearrangement joins TRBV19 to TRBJ2-4; a weak D match, TRBD1 (5 bases). The length of the CDR3 is 13 residues. CDR1 is LNHDA, CDR2 SQIVND, per germline (reference sequence). The V end lost 3 bases, the J end lost 9 bases, and 12 bases lay between the germline ends. This CDR3 is CASSMGPRGIQYF. The CDR3 bases are TGTGCCAGTAGTATGGGGCCCCGAGGCATTCAGTACTTC.